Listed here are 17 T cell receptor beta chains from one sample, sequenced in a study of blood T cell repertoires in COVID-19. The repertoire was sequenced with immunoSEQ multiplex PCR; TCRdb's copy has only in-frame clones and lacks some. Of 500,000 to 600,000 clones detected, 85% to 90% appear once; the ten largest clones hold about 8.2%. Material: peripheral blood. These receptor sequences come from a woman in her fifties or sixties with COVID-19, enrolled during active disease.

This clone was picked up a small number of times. CDR3 nucleotide sequence: TGTGCCAGCACCCTTCCCGGGACAAGATACGAGCAGTACTTC. As protein: CASTLPGTRYEQYF. The gene calls are TRBV28 and TRBJ2-7; TRBD1 is a possible D gene (6 bases). The CDR3 is made up of 14 amino acids. Germline CDR1 is MDHEN and CDR2 is SYDVKM. V was cut by 7 bases and J by 4 bases, with 17 bases left in between.

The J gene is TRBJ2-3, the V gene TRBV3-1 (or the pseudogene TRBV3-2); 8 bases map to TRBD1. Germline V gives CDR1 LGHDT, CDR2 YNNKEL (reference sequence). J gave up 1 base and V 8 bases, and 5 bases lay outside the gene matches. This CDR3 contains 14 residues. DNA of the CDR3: TGTGCCAGCTCGGACAGGGACGGCACAGATACGCAGTATTTT. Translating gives CASSDRDGTDTQYF.

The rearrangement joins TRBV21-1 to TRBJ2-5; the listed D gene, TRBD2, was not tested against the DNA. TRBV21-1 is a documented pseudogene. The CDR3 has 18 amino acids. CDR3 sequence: CASSNFIESSGVQETQYF. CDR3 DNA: TGTGCCAGCAGCAATTTTATCGAGTCTAGCGGGGTGCAAGAGACCCAGTACTTC.

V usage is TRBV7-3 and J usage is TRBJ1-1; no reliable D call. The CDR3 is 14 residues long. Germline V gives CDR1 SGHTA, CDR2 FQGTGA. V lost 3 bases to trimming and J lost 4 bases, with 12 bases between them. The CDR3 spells CASSFSSGSTEAFF. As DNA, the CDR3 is TGTGCCAGCAGCTTCTCGTCGGGTAGCACTGAAGCTTTCTTT.

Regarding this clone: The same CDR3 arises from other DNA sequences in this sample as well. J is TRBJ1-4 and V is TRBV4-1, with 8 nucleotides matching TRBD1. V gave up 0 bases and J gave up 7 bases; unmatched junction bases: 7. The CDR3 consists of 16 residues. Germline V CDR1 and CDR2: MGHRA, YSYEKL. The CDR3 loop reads CASSQDGTGGGEKLFF. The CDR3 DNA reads TGCGCCAGCAGCCAAGATGGGACAGGAGGAGGTGAAAAACTGTTTTTT.

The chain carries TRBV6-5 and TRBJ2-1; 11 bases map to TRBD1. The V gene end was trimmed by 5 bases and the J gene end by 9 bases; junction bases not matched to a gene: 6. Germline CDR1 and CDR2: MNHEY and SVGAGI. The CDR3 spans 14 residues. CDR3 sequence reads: CASSQDRGLGEQFF. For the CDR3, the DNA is TGTGCCAGCAGTCAGGACAGGGGGCTGGGTGAGCAGTTCTTC.

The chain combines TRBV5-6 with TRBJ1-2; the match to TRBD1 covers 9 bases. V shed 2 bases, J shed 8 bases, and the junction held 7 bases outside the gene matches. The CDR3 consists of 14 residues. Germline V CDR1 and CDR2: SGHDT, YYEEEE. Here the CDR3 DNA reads TGTGCCAGCAGCTTAGGGACAGGGTATAACGGCTACACCTTC. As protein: CASSLGTGYNGYTF.

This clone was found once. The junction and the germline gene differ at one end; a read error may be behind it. This CDR3 is CASRPLTAISDKSF. CDR3 bases: TGTGCCAGCAGGCCCCTGACTGCCATTTCGGACAAATCTTTT. The genes are TRBV7-8 and TRBJ1-1, with D possibly matching TRBD1 (5 bases). This CDR3 is 14 amino acids long. Germline V gene data show CDR1 as SGHVS and CDR2 as FQNEAQ.

The CDR3 coding sequence is TGTGCCAGCAGGTTTATGGGACAGGGGTCCAATGAGCAGTTCTTC. It is translated as CASRFMGQGSNEQFF. This chain uses TRBV7-9 with TRBJ2-1, with TRBD1 matching over 10 bases. V trimming: 6 bases; J trimming: 6 bases; junction bases outside the gene matches: 8. There are 15 residues in the CDR3. Germline CDR1 reads SEHNR; CDR2 reads FQNEAQ (reference sequence).

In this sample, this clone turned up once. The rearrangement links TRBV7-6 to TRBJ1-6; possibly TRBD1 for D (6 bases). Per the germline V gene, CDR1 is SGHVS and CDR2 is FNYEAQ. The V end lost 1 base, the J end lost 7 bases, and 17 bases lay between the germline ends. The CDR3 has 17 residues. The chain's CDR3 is CASSLVAGGLENSPLHF. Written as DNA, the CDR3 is TGTGCCAGCAGCTTAGTGGCCGGGGGGCTGGAGAATTCACCCCTCCACTTT.

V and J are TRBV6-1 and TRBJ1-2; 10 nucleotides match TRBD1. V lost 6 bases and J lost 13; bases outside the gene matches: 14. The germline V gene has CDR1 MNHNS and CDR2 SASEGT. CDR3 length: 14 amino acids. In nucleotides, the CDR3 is TGTGCCAGCAGAAGCCCGGGACAGGGGACTTTCGGCACCTTC. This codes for CASRSPGQGTFGTF.

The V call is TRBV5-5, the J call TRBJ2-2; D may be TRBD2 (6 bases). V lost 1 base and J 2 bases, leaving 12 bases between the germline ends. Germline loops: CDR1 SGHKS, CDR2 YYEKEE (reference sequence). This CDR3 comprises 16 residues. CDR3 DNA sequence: TGTGCCAGCAGCTTGTTAGGCGGGGCCAACACCGGGGAGCTGTTTTTT. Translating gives CASSLLGGANTGELFF.

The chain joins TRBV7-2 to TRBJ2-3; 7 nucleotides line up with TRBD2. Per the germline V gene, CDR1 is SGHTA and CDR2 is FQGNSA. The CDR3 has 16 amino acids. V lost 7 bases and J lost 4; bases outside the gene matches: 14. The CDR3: CASTFLGGFNADTQYF. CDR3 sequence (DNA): TGTGCCAGCACCTTCTTGGGAGGGTTTAATGCAGATACGCAGTATTTT.

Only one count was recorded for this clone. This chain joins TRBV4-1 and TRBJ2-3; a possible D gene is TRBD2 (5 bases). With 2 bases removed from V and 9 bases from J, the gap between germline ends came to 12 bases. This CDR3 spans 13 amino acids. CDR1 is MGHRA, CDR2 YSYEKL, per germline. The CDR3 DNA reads TGCGCCAGCAGCCAATCCCCTAGCCCCACGCAGTATTTT. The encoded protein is CASSQSPSPTQYF.

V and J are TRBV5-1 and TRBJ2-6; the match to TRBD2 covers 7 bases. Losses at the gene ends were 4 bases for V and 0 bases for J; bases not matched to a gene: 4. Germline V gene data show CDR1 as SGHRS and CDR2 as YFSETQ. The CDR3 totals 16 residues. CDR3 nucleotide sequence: TGCGCCAGCAGCCCCCGGGGGGTCTCTGGGGCCAACGTCCTGACTTTC. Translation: CASSPRGVSGANVLTF.

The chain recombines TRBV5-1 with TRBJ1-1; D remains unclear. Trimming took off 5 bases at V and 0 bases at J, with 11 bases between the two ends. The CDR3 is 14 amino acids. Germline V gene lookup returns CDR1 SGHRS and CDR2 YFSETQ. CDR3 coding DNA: TGCGCCAGCAGTATCGACGGGGTGAACACTGAAGCTTTCTTT. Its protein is CASSIDGVNTEAFF.

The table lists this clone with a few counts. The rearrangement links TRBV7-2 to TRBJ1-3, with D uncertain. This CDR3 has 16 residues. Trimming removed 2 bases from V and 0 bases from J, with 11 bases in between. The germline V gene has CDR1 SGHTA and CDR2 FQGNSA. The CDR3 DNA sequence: TGTGCCAGCAGCTTAAGTTCCGGGAGCTCTGGAAACACCATATATTTT. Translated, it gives CASSLSSGSSGNTIYF.